Presented here are 12 T cell receptor beta chains from one specimen sequenced in a study of blood T cell repertoires in COVID-19. Generated by immunoSEQ multiplex PCR, the TCRdb table keeps only in-frame clones and is missing some. There are about 210,000 clones in the sample; 89% occur only once, and about 5% lies in the top ten. The sequencing input was peripheral blood. The receptors derive from a woman between 35 and 50 years old with acute or convalescent COVID-19.

As to this clone: Other nucleotide sequences in the sample specify the same CDR3. The rearrangement links TRBV19 to TRBJ2-1, with D perhaps TRBD2 (6 bases). CDR1 is LNHDA and CDR2 is SQIVND in the germline V gene (reference sequence). The germline V and J ends were trimmed by 3 bases and 2 bases, with 11 bases remaining between them. The length of the CDR3 is 15 residues. CDR3 DNA: TGTGCCAGTAGTATTTCCGGGGGTGCCTACAATGAGCAGTTCTTC. This codes for CASSISGGAYNEQFF. Full variable domain (rest looked up from reference TRBV19 and TRBJ2-1): DGGITQSPKYLFRKEGQNVTLSCEQNLNHDAMYWYRQDPGQGLRLIYYSQIVNDFQKGDIAEGYSVSREKKESFPLTVTSAQKNPTAFYLCASSISGGAYNEQFFGPGTRLTVL.

V and J are TRBV27 and TRBJ1-2, with D maybe TRBD1 (5 bases). Germline lookup yields CDR1 MNHEY and CDR2 SMNVEV (reference sequence). This CDR3 is 15 amino acids long. Trimming stripped 4 bases from V and 6 bases from J, with 18 bases between. CDR3 DNA: TGTGCCAGCAGTTACCATTCCGCAGGGCTTGATGGCTACACCTTC. This translates into CASSYHSAGLDGYTF.

The chain uses TRBV7-9 and TRBJ1-2; 10 bases line up with TRBD1. CDR1 is SEHNR, CDR2 FQNEAQ, per germline (reference sequence). Trimming took 0 bases from V and 5 from J; bases not matched to a gene: 3. This CDR3 spans 15 amino acids. The CDR3: CASSLATGGEYGYTF. The CDR3 DNA reads as TGTGCCAGCAGCTTAGCGACAGGGGGCGAGTATGGCTACACCTTC.

V usage is TRBV4-1 and J usage is TRBJ1-5; the D is unclear. The CDR3 length is 15 residues. Trimming removed 0 bases at V and 3 bases at J, with 9 bases between. The germline gives CDR1 MGHRA, CDR2 YSYEKL. CDR3 in amino acids: CASSQDQQSNQPQHF. As DNA, the CDR3 is TGCGCCAGCAGCCAAGATCAACAGTCCAATCAGCCCCAGCATTTT.

The chain combines TRBV6-1 with TRBJ2-4, with 8 bases matching TRBD1. Losses at the gene ends were 0 bases for V and 9 bases for J; bases not matched to a gene: 7. Per germline, CDR1 MNHNS and CDR2 SASEGT. CDR3 length equals 15 residues. The CDR3 nucleotides are TGTGCCAGCAGTGAAGCGGGTCAGGGGGCGATCATTCAGTACTTC. The encoded protein is CASSEAGQGAIIQYF.

In its sample, this clone was seen many times. The V gene is TRBV5-6, the J gene TRBJ1-5, with D possibly TRBD1 on 5 matching bases. Trimming shortened V by 4 bases and J by 1 base, and 15 bases separated the two germline ends. CDR1 is SGHDT, CDR2 YYEEEE, per germline. The CDR3 sequence is 16 residues long. The CDR3 DNA sequence: TGTGCCAGCAGCCCGCGGGGGAGAGGAAGCAATCAGCCCCAGCATTTT. Residues: CASSPRGRGSNQPQHF.

The chain recombines TRBV4-1 with TRBJ1-2; 7 bases are a match to TRBD1. The CDR3 runs 17 residues. V gave up 2 bases and J gave up 0 bases; unmatched junction bases: 9. Germline V CDR1 and CDR2: MGHRA, YSYEKL. The CDR3 bases are TGCGCCAGCAGCCAACCACACAGGGACAGAGCTAACTATGGCTACACCTTC. The encoded protein is CASSQPHRDRANYGYTF.

V usage is TRBV3-1 (or the pseudogene TRBV3-2) and J usage is TRBJ1-6, with D uncertain. The CDR3 consists of 13 residues. CDR1 is LGHDT and CDR2 is YNNKEL in the germline V gene (reference sequence). V dropped 4 bases and J dropped 9 bases, with 10 bases sitting between them. For the CDR3, the DNA is TGTGCCAGCAGCCTCAAGAACGGTTCACCCCTCCACTTT. This encodes CASSLKNGSPLHF.

This chain uses TRBV6-5 with TRBJ2-1, with TRBD2 as a possible D gene (7 bases). The V gene's germline CDR1 is MNHEY and CDR2 SVGAGI. The germline V and J ends were trimmed by 6 bases and 6 bases, with 15 bases remaining between them. The CDR3 spans 14 residues. The CDR3 sequence: CASSRGGEGNEQFF. The CDR3 coding sequence is TGTGCCAGCAGCAGGGGAGGGGAGGGCAATGAGCAGTTCTTC.

This rearrangement joins TRBV6-5 to TRBJ2-7; 9 nucleotides align to TRBD1. Trimming at V came to 4 bases and at J to 4 bases, leaving 5 bases not matched to a gene. The germline gives CDR1 MNHEY, CDR2 SVGAGI. CDR3 length: 14 residues. In DNA, the CDR3 is TGTGCCAGCAGTTCGGGGGGACAGGGTTACGAGCAGTACGTC. It is translated as CASSSGGQGYEQYV.

This chain links TRBV5-6 with TRBJ2-7; TRBD1 agrees at 7 bases. CDR3 size: 14 residues. The junction had 1 base not matched to a gene; V was cut back by 1 base and J by 0 bases. Germline V gene sequence: CDR1 SGHDT, CDR2 YYEEEE. CDR3 residues: CASSLWDSSYEQYV. CDR3 nucleotide sequence: TGTGCCAGCAGCTTGTGGGACAGCTCCTACGAGCAGTACGTC.

This rearrangement joins TRBV5-1 to TRBJ2-6, with a tentative D call TRBD1 (5 bases). Germline CDR1 SGHRS, CDR2 YFSETQ. CDR3 length equals 15 residues. V shed 3 bases and J shed 2 bases, with 9 bases lying between them. This CDR3 is CASSSGSTGANVLTF. In DNA, the CDR3 is TGCGCCAGCAGCTCAGGGTCCACTGGGGCCAACGTCCTGACTTTC.